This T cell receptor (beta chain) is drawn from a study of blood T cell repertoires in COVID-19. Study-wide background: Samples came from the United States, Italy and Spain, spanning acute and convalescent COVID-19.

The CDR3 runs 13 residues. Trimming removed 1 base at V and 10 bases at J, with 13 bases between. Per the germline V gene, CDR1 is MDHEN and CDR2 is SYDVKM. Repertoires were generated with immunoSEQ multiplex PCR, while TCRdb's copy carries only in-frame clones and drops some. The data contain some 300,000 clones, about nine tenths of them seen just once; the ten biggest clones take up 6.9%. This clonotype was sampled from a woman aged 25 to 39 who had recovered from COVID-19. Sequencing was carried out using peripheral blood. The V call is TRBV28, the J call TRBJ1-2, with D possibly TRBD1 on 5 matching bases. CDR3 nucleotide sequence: TGTGCCAGCAGTTTATTTGGGGGGGGAGACTACACCTTC. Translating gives CASSLFGGGDYTF.